What follows describes a single T cell receptor (beta chain). Its antigen is not known. This CDR3 spans 12 amino acids. The germline V gene has CDR1 LNHDA and CDR2 SQIVND (reference sequence). The ends were cut back, 9 bases at V and 5 bases at J, with 13 bases in the middle. The data derive from a study of T cells after yellow fever vaccination. Study findings and constraints: Contamination of FACS-sorted repertoires by abundant clonotypes from the bulk population could occur.

MiXCR, run by TCRdb on the 5' RACE reads, gives a single entry per CDR3 protein. Among some 260,000 distinct CDR3 sequences listed, approximately 5.2% were seen once. The chain recombines TRBV19 with TRBJ2-5; no clear D gene. The sequenced sample was CD4+ T cells sorted from PBMCs, obtained on the day of the yellow fever booster vaccination. The TCR sequence derives from a man younger than 30 who received the YFV17D yellow fever vaccine. The CDR3 sequence: CARADAGETQYF. CDR3 coding DNA: TGTGCCAGAGCCGACGCTGGGGAGACCCAGTACTTC. Full variable domain (missing parts from reference TRBV19 and TRBJ2-5): DGGITQSPKYLFRKEGQNVTLSCEQNLNHDAMYWYRQDPGQGLRLIYYSQIVNDFQKGDIAEGYSVSREKKESFPLTVTSAQKNPTAFYLCARADAGETQYFGPGTRLLVL.